The source of this T cell receptor (beta chain) is a study of neurological immune-mediated disorders. Overall study findings and caveats: Phylogenetic grouping assigned the repertoires of 18 of 34 multiple sclerosis patients to a single cluster of related CDR3 sequences. This cluster may be a repertoire-level signature.

The CDR3 is made up of 13 amino acids. Looked up from germline, CDR1 is SQVTM and CDR2 is ANQGSEA. Trimming pared 5 bases from V and 7 bases from J, leaving 15 bases between. The cDNA was synthesized by 5'RACE incorporating 10-nucleotide random UMIs. Each sequencing run yielded over 160 million TCR-beta sequences from 15-18 subjects. From the 5' RACE reads, TCRdb called clonotypes with MiXCR, one entry per CDR3 protein. The sample records roughly 60,000 distinct CDR3 sequences, about 3.7% being singletons. This clonotype came up many times. Its antigen is currently unknown. The source material was PBMCs. V gene TRBV29-1 combines with J gene TRBJ2-1; TRBD2 might be the D (6 bases). The receptor's source is a woman aged 45-65 years with multiple sclerosis. The DNA for the CDR3 is TGCAGCGTTAAGGGACTCCCTTATAATGAGCAGTTCTTC. Amino acids: CSVKGLPYNEQFF.